The 7 T cell receptor beta chains below come from one sample, sequenced in a study of control samples from healthy donors and cancer patients. Here immunoSEQ multiplex PCR was the method, and the copy in TCRdb shows in-frame clones only, minus some. Of approximately 230,000 clones listed, roughly four fifths are singletons. Specimen: PBMCs. The receptors were sampled from a woman aged 55-70 years with lung cancer.

This chain connects TRBV5-6 to TRBJ1-4; D is unresolved. Germline values: CDR1 SGHDT, CDR2 YYEEEE. The CDR3 is 14 amino acids. Trimming took off 6 bases at V and 7 bases at J, with 16 bases between the two ends. DNA for the CDR3: TGTGCCAGCACGACGAAGAGCGGACCTGAAAAACTGTTTTTT. It translates to CASTTKSGPEKLFF.

The CDR3 is CASKGTGGANQPQHF. The CDR3 DNA follows: TGTGCCAGCAAGGGAACAGGGGGCGCGAACCAGCCCCAGCATTTT. The chain links TRBV2 to TRBJ1-5, with 9 bases aligning to TRBD1. Germline trimming cut 7 bases from V and 7 bases from J; bases unmatched to any gene: 11. Germline V gene data show CDR1 as SNHLY and CDR2 as FYNNEI. This CDR3 has 15 residues.

This chain joins TRBV13 and TRBJ2-2; D assignment may be TRBD1 or TRBD2 (5 bases each). In germline, CDR1 is PRHDT, CDR2 FYEKMQ (reference sequence). The CDR3 covers 17 residues. V lost 5 bases to trimming and J lost 6 bases, with 22 bases between them. The CDR3 protein is CASSLWDGGGGPGELFF. The CDR3, as DNA: TGTGCCAGCAGCCTCTGGGACGGAGGTGGGGGTCCCGGGGAGCTGTTTTTT.

The V and J genes are TRBV27 and TRBJ2-2; D is possibly TRBD1 (5 bases). This CDR3 contains 15 residues. CDR1 MNHEY and CDR2 SMNVEV come from the germline V gene (reference sequence). Trimming took off 8 bases at V and 0 bases at J, with 13 bases between the two ends. The CDR3 region is CASRQSTANTGELFF. In DNA form, the CDR3 reads TGTGCCAGCCGACAGTCTACCGCGAACACCGGGGAGCTGTTTTTT.

The chain joins TRBV5-1 to TRBJ2-5, with 12 bases that match TRBD2. Germline CDR1 reads SGHRS; CDR2 reads YFSETQ. The junction had 5 bases not matched to a gene; V was cut back by 0 bases and J by 5 bases. The CDR3 spans 16 residues. Here the CDR3 reads CASSLGTSGALETQYF. The CDR3 nucleotides are TGCGCCAGCAGCTTGGGGACTAGCGGGGCGCTGGAGACCCAGTACTTC.

The J gene is TRBJ2-3, the V gene TRBV12-5; no clear D. V was shortened by 1 base and J by 4 bases, with 9 bases between the two germline ends. This CDR3 contains 14 residues. Germline V gene sequence: CDR1 LGHNT, CDR2 FRNRAP. This CDR3 is CASGLGLPPDTQYF. In DNA, the CDR3 is TGTGCTAGTGGTTTGGGACTGCCCCCAGATACGCAGTATTTT.

The J gene is TRBJ1-5, the V gene TRBV19; D gene ambiguous. Germline V CDR1 and CDR2: LNHDA, SQIVND (reference sequence). The CDR3 sequence is 14 residues long. V lost 1 base and J 4 bases, leaving 8 bases between the germline ends. CDR3 region: CASSIGRLNQPQHF. CDR3 nucleotides: TGTGCCAGTAGTATAGGGCGGTTGAATCAGCCCCAGCATTTT.